This T cell receptor (beta chain) comes out of a study of blood T cell repertoires in COVID-19. Study details: PBMCs, B-cell-depleted T cells, or T cells were the source of the cDNA or gDNA that made up the material.

Methods used by the authors: Nucleated cell number was recorded as an estimate derived from reference gene primer amplification. The repertoire was sequenced with immunoSEQ multiplex PCR; TCRdb's copy has only in-frame clones and lacks some. V and J calls and clone size are as listed in that table; D and trimming were resolved from the DNA. Of roughly 68,000 clones in the sample, around 82% were seen once. As regards this clone: Within the sample, other DNA sequences also encode this same CDR3.

V lost 6 bases and J lost 8; bases outside the gene matches: 5. This CDR3 has 14 residues. Germline V gives CDR1 MGHDK, CDR2 SYGVNS. This sequence joins TRBV25-1 and TRBJ1-6, with 9 bases matching TRBD1. The specimen sequenced was peripheral blood. The TCR was taken from a middle-aged man with active COVID-19. CDR3 loop: CASSPTGGDSPLHF. In nucleotides, the CDR3 is TGTGCCAGCAGCCCGACAGGGGGTGATTCACCCCTCCACTTT.